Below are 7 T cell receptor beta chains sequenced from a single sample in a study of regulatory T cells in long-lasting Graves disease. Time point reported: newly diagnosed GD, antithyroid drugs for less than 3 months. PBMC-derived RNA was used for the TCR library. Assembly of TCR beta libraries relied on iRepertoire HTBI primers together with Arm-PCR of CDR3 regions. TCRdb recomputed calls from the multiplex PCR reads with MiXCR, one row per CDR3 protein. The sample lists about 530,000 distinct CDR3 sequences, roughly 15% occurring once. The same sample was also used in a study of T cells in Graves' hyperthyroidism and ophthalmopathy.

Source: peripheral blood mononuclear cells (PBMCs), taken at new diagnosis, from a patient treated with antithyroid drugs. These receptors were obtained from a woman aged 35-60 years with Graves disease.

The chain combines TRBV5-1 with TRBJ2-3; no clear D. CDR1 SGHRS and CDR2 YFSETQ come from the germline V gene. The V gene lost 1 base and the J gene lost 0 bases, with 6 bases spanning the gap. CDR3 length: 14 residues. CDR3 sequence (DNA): TGCGCCAGCAGCTTGCAGATCAGCACAGATACGCAGTATTTT. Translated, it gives CASSLQISTDTQYF.

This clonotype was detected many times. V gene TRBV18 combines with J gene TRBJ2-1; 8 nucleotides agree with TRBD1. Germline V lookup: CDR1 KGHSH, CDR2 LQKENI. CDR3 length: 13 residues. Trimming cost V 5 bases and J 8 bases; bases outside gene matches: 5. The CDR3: CASSADRGDEQFF. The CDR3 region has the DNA TGTGCCAGCTCAGCAGACAGGGGCGATGAGCAGTTCTTC.

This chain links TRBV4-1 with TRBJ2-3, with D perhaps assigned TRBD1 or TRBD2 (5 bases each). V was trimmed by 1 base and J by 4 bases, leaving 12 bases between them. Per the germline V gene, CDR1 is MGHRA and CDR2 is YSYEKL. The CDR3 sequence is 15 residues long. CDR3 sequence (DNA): TGCGCCAGCAGCCAAGGAGGGGTCTGCGCAGATACGCAGTATTTT. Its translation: CASSQGGVCADTQYF.

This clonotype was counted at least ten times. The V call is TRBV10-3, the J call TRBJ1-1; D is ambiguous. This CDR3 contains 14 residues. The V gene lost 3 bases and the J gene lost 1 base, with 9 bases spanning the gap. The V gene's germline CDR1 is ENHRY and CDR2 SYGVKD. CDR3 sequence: CAISDVTANTEAFF. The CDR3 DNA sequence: TGTGCCATCAGTGACGTGACGGCGAACACTGAAGCTTTCTTT.

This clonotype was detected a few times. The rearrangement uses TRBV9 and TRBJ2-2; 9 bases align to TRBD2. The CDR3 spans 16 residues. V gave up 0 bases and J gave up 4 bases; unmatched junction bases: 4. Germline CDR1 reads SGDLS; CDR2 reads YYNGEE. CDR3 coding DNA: TGTGCCAGCAGCGTAGGAGCTAGCGGGGCCACCGGGGAGCTGTTTTTT. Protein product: CASSVGASGATGELFF.

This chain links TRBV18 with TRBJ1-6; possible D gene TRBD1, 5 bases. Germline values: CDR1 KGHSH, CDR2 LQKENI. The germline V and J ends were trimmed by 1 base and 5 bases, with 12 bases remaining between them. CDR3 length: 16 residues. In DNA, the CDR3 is TGTGCCAGCTCACCACAGGGAGGAGGGGATAATTCACCCCTCCACTTT. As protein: CASSPQGGGDNSPLHF.

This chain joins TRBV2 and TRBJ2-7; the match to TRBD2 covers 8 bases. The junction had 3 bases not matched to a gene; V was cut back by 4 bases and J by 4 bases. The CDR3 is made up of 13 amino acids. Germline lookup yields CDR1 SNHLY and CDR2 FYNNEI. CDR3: CASSAGLAYEQYF. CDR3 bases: TGTGCCAGCAGTGCCGGACTAGCATACGAGCAGTACTTC.